The text below deals with one T cell receptor (beta chain). The antigen is unknown. This entry comes from a study of cytomegalovirus exposure and HLA in healthy donors. Produced via immunoSEQ multiplex PCR; TCRdb's table is partial and in-frame only. Here the sample spans about 68,000 clones, around 90% being singletons. General study points: Cytomegalovirus association was assigned to about 150 TCR beta chains.

Germline CDR1 is MNHNS and CDR2 is SASEGT. V dropped 6 bases and J dropped 7; count of bases not matched to a gene: 8. The CDR3 contains 13 residues. V usage is TRBV6-1 and J usage is TRBJ1-2, with TRBD1 matching over 7 bases. The origin of this receptor is a man younger than 30 in good health and CMV-seronegative. The specimen was PBMCs. The CDR3 here is CASSRDREAGYTF. CDR3 nucleotide sequence: TGTGCCAGCAGCAGAGACAGGGAGGCTGGCTACACCTTC.